This T cell receptor (beta chain) is from a study of shared clonotypes between healthy human individuals. Findings of the study overall: Rarefaction demonstrated incomplete sorted-subset sequencing despite large depth.

Deep-level settings were used for running the assay. TCRdb's copy holds only in-frame clones and misses some; the assay was immunoSEQ multiplex PCR. Of 2 million to 2.5 million clones in the sample, 85% to 95% were seen once. As concerns this clone: Antigen: not known.

Germline CDR1 and CDR2: SSHAT and FNYEAQ (reference sequence). V dropped 1 base and J dropped 8 bases, with 9 bases sitting between them. The CDR3 loop spans 13 amino acids. The donors were all Caucasian adults (living in Nashville, Tennessee). The clonotype originates from a man aged 18 to 29 in good health. Some clones in this sample may be carry-over from other donors' samples. Sequencing was carried out using naive CD4+ T cells from PBMCs. The subset was: CD45RA+ positively selected. V gene TRBV7-7 combines with J gene TRBJ2-1; D call uncertain. In DNA, the CDR3 is TGTGCCAGCAGCTTAGTGTCTGGCGATGAGCAGTTCTTC. It specifies CASSLVSGDEQFF.